A single sample gave rise to the 14 T cell receptor beta chains below, sequenced in a study of cytomegalovirus exposure and HLA in healthy donors. Clones were read by immunoSEQ multiplex PCR, and TCRdb kept only the in-frame ones, dropping some. The sample has under 200,000 clones, about 81% seen once. The sequencing input was PBMCs. These receptor sequences come from a woman aged 25 to 39 in good health and CMV-seronegative.

The chain has TRBV19 and TRBJ1-1; 9 bases are shared with TRBD1. The CDR3 is 15 amino acids. V shed 3 bases and J 5 bases; nucleotides not matched to a gene: 7. CDR1 is LNHDA, CDR2 SQIVND, per germline (reference sequence). The CDR3 protein is CASSISTGGNTEAFF. The CDR3 region has the DNA TGTGCCAGTAGTATCTCGACAGGGGGAAATACTGAAGCTTTCTTT.

This chain links TRBV29-1 with TRBJ2-5; 9 bases align to TRBD1. Losses at the gene ends were 5 bases for V and 0 bases for J; bases not matched to a gene: 10. The CDR3 totals 16 residues. Germline V gene data show CDR1 as SQVTM and CDR2 as ANQGSEA. The DNA for the CDR3 is TGCAGCGTTACAGGGGGCGTTTTGAATAACCAAGAGACCCAGTACTTC. It codes for CSVTGGVLNNQETQYF. Variable domain in full (rest from reference TRBV29-1 and TRBJ2-5): SAVISQKPSRDICQRGTSLTIQCQVDSQVTMMFWYRQQPGQSLTLIATANQGSEATYESGFVIDKFPISRPNLTFSTLTVSNMSPEDSSIYLCSVTGGVLNNQETQYFGPGTRLLVL.

The J gene is TRBJ1-2, the V gene TRBV2, with 8 bases matching TRBD1. Per germline, CDR1 SNHLY and CDR2 FYNNEI. J was trimmed by 11 bases and V by 1 base; bases with no gene match: 9. The CDR3 is made up of 14 amino acids. The CDR3 sequence is CASSEVHTGGGYTF. In DNA, the CDR3 is TGTGCCAGCAGTGAAGTACACACAGGGGGTGGATACACCTTC. The complete variable domain, with remaining parts taken from reference TRBV2 and TRBJ1-2, reads EPEVTQTPSHQVTQMGQEVILRCVPISNHLYFYWYRQILGQKVEFLVSFYNNEISEKSEIFDDQFSVERPDGSNFTLKIRSTKLEDSAMYFCASSEVHTGGGYTFGSGTRLTVV.

DNA of the CDR3: TGCGCCAGCAGCTTGGGGCGTAGGACAGACACTGAAGCTTTCTTT. Protein sequence: CASSLGRRTDTEAFF. The J gene is TRBJ1-1, the V gene TRBV5-1, with a possible D match to TRBD1 (6 bases). Germline CDR1 SGHRS, CDR2 YFSETQ. The length of the CDR3 is 15 residues. V lost 0 bases and J lost 3, with 12 bases in between. The full variable domain, completed using reference TRBV5-1 and TRBJ1-1, is KAGVTQTPRYLIKTRGQQVTLSCSPISGHRSVSWYQQTPGQGLQFLFEYFSETQRNKGNFPGRFSGRQFSNSRSEMNVSTLELGDSALYLCASSLGRRTDTEAFFGQGTRLTVV.

V and J are TRBV25-1 and TRBJ2-1; the match to TRBD1 covers 9 bases. The CDR3 covers 16 residues. CDR1 and CDR2 (germline): MGHDK, SYGVNS. The V and J ends lost 5 bases and 2 bases, in that order; junction bases with no gene match: 7. The CDR3 region is CASSQPRTGAYNEQFF. The DNA of the CDR3 is TGTGCCAGCAGTCAACCCAGGACAGGGGCCTACAATGAGCAGTTCTTC.

This rearrangement joins TRBV19 to TRBJ1-2, with TRBD1 identical over 8 bases. The V and J ends lost 9 bases and 4 bases, in that order; junction bases with no gene match: 16. The CDR3 runs 16 residues. Germline V gene data show CDR1 as LNHDA and CDR2 as SQIVND (reference sequence). The CDR3 region is CARPHATGEKCYGYTF. CDR3 sequence (DNA): TGTGCCAGGCCCCACGCGACAGGGGAGAAGTGCTATGGCTACACCTTC.

This chain joins TRBV5-6 and TRBJ2-7, with 7 bases lining up with TRBD2. The CDR3 runs 14 residues. The junction had 8 bases not matched to a gene; V was cut back by 1 base and J by 7 bases. CDR1 is SGHDT and CDR2 is YYEEEE in the germline V gene. The CDR3 loop is CASSLTQRGGEQYF. Here the CDR3 DNA reads TGTGCCAGCAGCTTGACTCAGCGGGGAGGGGAGCAGTACTTC. The variable domain in full, with the rest retrieved from reference TRBV5-6 and TRBJ2-7, is DAGVTQSPTHLIKTRGQQVTLRCSPKSGHDTVSWYQQALGQGPQFIFQYYEEEERQRGNFPDRFSGHQFPNYSSELNVNALLLGDSALYLCASSLTQRGGEQYFGPGTRLTVT.

V and J are TRBV18 and TRBJ2-7, with TRBD1 as a possible D gene (6 bases). Per the germline V gene, CDR1 is KGHSH and CDR2 is LQKENI. V gave up 2 bases and J gave up 1 base, with 12 bases separating them. The CDR3 is 15 residues long. In DNA form, the CDR3 reads TGTGCCAGCTCACCAAACTCCAGGGGATCCTACGAGCAGTACTTC. This sequence encodes CASSPNSRGSYEQYF. The full variable domain, with the rest looked up from reference TRBV18 and TRBJ2-7, is NAGVMQNPRHLVRRRGQEARLRCSPMKGHSHVYWYRQLPEEGLKFMVYLQKENIIDESGMPKERFSAEFPKEGPSILRIQQVVRGDSAAYFCASSPNSRGSYEQYFGPGTRLTVT.

This clone has a single count. V is TRBV30 and J is TRBJ2-7; TRBD1 matches 12 bases. There are 18 residues in the CDR3. The V segment lost 4 bases and the J segment 0 bases; nucleotides outside the gene matches: 13. Germline assignment: CDR1 GTSNPN and CDR2 SVGIG (reference sequence). The CDR3 loop reads CAWKESGTGGWSSYEQYF. CDR3 DNA sequence: TGTGCCTGGAAAGAGTCCGGGACAGGGGGCTGGAGCTCCTACGAGCAGTACTTC.

The chain is built from TRBV19 and TRBJ1-1; 8 bases map to TRBD1. This CDR3 region has 13 residues. Trimming removed 4 bases from V and 5 bases from J; junction bases left unmatched: 3. Germline lookup yields CDR1 LNHDA and CDR2 SQIVND (reference sequence). The CDR3 loop is CASSRTGRTEAFF. The CDR3 DNA sequence: TGTGCCAGTAGTAGGACAGGGAGGACTGAAGCTTTCTTT.

The V and J genes are TRBV27 and TRBJ2-1, with 9 bases that match TRBD2. The V gene's germline CDR1 is MNHEY and CDR2 SMNVEV (reference sequence). The CDR3 contains 14 residues. Losses at the gene ends were 6 bases for V and 5 bases for J; bases not matched to a gene: 5. CDR3 sequence: CASSLAGDHNEQFF. The CDR3 DNA is TGTGCCAGCAGCTTAGCGGGAGACCACAATGAGCAGTTCTTC.

The chain couples TRBV11-2 to TRBJ1-5; 8 bases agree with TRBD1. V was pared by 7 bases and J by 5 bases, with 4 bases of the junction left unmatched. Germline assignment: CDR1 SGHAT and CDR2 FQNNGV. The CDR3 is made up of 13 amino acids. The CDR3 loop reads CASILDRDQPQHF. As DNA, the CDR3 is TGTGCCAGCATCTTGGACAGGGATCAGCCCCAGCATTTT.

V and J are TRBV4-2 and TRBJ1-5; D is perhaps TRBD1 (6 bases). This CDR3 has 16 amino acids. Trimming stripped 4 bases from V and 5 bases from J, with 18 bases between. Germline V CDR1 and CDR2: LGHNA, YNFKEQ. The CDR3 DNA is TGTGCCAGCAGCCCGAGTTTGGGGCAGGGGTATCAGCCCCAGCATTTT. Its protein product is CASSPSLGQGYQPQHF.

This chain links TRBV5-4 with TRBJ2-2; TRBD2 is a possible D gene (7 bases). Trimming took 3 bases from V and 3 from J, leaving 15 bases between them. The CDR3 spans 16 residues. CDR1 and CDR2 (germline): SGHNT, YYREEE (reference sequence). CDR3 protein: CASSSKRDIYTGELFF. CDR3 nucleotides: TGTGCCAGCAGCTCCAAGCGGGACATCTACACCGGGGAGCTGTTTTTT.